A single sample is the source of the 23 T cell receptor beta chains below, sequenced in a study of T cell repertoires in cytomegalovirus infection. TCRdb recomputed calls from the reads with MiXCR, one row per CDR3 protein. The data hold about 7,500 distinct CDR3 sequences, with roughly 50% observed a single time. The antigens for these receptors are not known. Sequencing used PBMCs, sequenced either directly or after in vitro stimulation (not recorded which). These receptors all come from a human donor in good health (CMV status not recorded). Some clones in this sample may be carry-over from other donors' samples.

The chain uses TRBV9 and TRBJ1-2; D may be TRBD1 (6 bases). This CDR3 comprises 13 residues. The germline V gene has CDR1 SGDLS and CDR2 YYNGEE. The V end lost 3 bases, the J end lost 12 bases, and 18 bases lay between the germline ends. The CDR3 here is CASSASGTSIHTF. In DNA, the CDR3 is TGTGCCAGCAGCGCATCCGGGACAAGTATCCACACCTTC.

The rearrangement links TRBV5-1 to TRBJ2-7, with D possibly matching TRBD1 (5 bases). Trimming shortened V by 5 bases and J by 2 bases, and 11 bases separated the two germline ends. CDR1 is SGHRS, CDR2 YFSETQ, per germline. The CDR3 runs 13 residues. CDR3 sequence: CASSPRQTYEQYF. As DNA, the CDR3 is TGCGCCAGCAGTCCTCGACAGACCTACGAGCAGTACTTC.

In this sample, this clonotype turned up a few times. The rearrangement joins TRBV27 to TRBJ2-3; D remains unclear. This CDR3 has 14 residues. Germline V gene data show CDR1 as MNHEY and CDR2 as SMNVEV (reference sequence). V lost 6 bases, J lost 8 bases, and 18 bases lay in between. This chain's CDR3 is CASSFWGFGVTQYF. The CDR3 region has the DNA TGTGCCAGCAGCTTTTGGGGATTCGGTGTTACGCAGTATTTT.

This clonotype has a count of ten or more. The chain links TRBV7-2 to TRBJ1-1; D call uncertain. This CDR3 has 12 residues. Germline CDR1 reads SGHTA; CDR2 reads FQGNSA. Trimming cost V 2 bases and J 5 bases, with 6 bases left between them. CDR3 DNA sequence: TGTGCCAGCAGCTTATGGTTGACTGAAGCTTTCTTT. The encoded protein is CASSLWLTEAFF.

Note on this clonotype: The junction and the germline gene differ at one end; a read error may be behind it. The chain employs TRBV27 and TRBJ1-5; D may be TRBD1 (6 bases). The germline V gene has CDR1 MNHEY and CDR2 SMNVEV (reference sequence). CDR3 size: 14 residues. CDR3 sequence reads: CASKGGLGNQPQHF. The CDR3, as DNA: TGTGCCAGCAAAGGGGGGCTGGGCAATCAGCCCCAGCATTTC.

This clonotype has only a few counts. This CDR3 fails to terminate in the conserved phenylalanine or tryptophan, so it likely reflects a read error. Because the CDR3's place on the DNA is in doubt, the DNA is left out and the CDR3 is given as listed by TCRdb. This chain's CDR3 is CASSLGDVTPTGLGSGYTL. V gene TRBV7-2 combines with J gene TRBJ1-2; TRBD1, the table's D call, lacks a check against the DNA. The CDR3 has 19 amino acids, counting both end residues. Germline CDR1 reads SGHTA; CDR2 reads FQGNSA.

Concerning this clonotype: An end of the junction differs from the germline gene, which may be a read error. CDR3 loop: CSSSYLPREHDF. The CDR3 DNA follows: TGTTCCAGCAGTTACCTCCCCCGCGAGCATGACTTC. The rearrangement uses TRBV6-2 or TRBV6-3 and TRBJ2-7; D unresolved. CDR1 is MNHEY and CDR2 is SVGEGT in the germline V gene. This CDR3 is 12 amino acids long.

The chain uses TRBV6-1 and TRBJ1-1; TRBD1 aligns across 7 bases. Germline CDR1 and CDR2: MNHNS and SASEGT. V was clipped by 5 bases and J by 1 base; unmatched bases: 4. This CDR3 region has 14 residues. For the CDR3, the DNA is TGTGCCAGCAGTCTGACAGGGACGAACACTGAAGCTTTCTTT. Translating gives CASSLTGTNTEAFF.

This clonotype was detected a few times. The CDR3 loop is CASSGIRGLAFEGVSYNEQFF. The CDR3 DNA reads as TGTGCCAGCAGCGGAATCAGGGGGCTAGCCTTTGAGGGGGTTTCCTACAATGAGCAGTTCTTC. The gene calls are TRBV7-6 and TRBJ2-1; 8 bases match TRBD1. The CDR3 contains 21 residues. Germline loops: CDR1 SGHVS, CDR2 FNYEAQ. Trimming removed 5 bases from V and 1 base from J; junction bases left unmatched: 22.

A note on this clonotype: The CDR3 carries no conserved terminal phenylalanine or tryptophan, so it likely arises from a read error. The DNA is omitted, as the CDR3 cannot be located on it reliably, and the CDR3 follows TCRdb's listing. The rearrangement joins TRBV19 to TRBJ1-5; the DNA was not used to check the table's D call, TRBD1. Germline CDR1 reads LNHDA; CDR2 reads SQIVND (reference sequence). The CDR3 is 19 residues long, counting both termini. CDR3 loop: CASSSRYTGTGEDNQPPHL.

To note about this clonotype: Germline and junction disagree at one end, which may indicate a read error. This chain links TRBV27 with TRBJ1-5, with D tentatively TRBD1 (5 bases). Germline V CDR1 and CDR2: MNHEY, SMNVEV (reference sequence). CDR3 length: 13 residues. The CDR3 nucleotides read TGTGCCAGCAGTGCAGGGTCTGGGCAGCCTCCGCGTTTT. Amino acid sequence: CASSAGSGQPPRF.

This clonotype was counted only a few times. This chain joins TRBV11-2 and TRBJ2-3; D not resolved. The length of the CDR3 is 15 residues. Trimming took off 1 base at V and 0 bases at J, with 8 bases between the two ends. CDR1 and CDR2 from the germline V gene are SGHAT and FQNNGV. This chain's CDR3 is CASSLVGRSTDTQYF. Written as DNA, the CDR3 is TGTGCCAGCAGCTTAGTTGGGCGAAGCACAGATACGCAGTATTTT.

This clonotype was detected a few times. The chain has TRBV6-1 and TRBJ1-2; a weak D match, TRBD1 (5 bases). Trimming took off 8 bases at V and 5 bases at J, with 15 bases between the two ends. Germline V gives CDR1 MNHNS, CDR2 SASEGT. The CDR3 covers 13 residues. The CDR3 nucleotides read TGTGCCAGCCGGGGGGAACGGGGTTATGGCTACACCTTC. Protein: CASRGERGYGYTF.

This clonotype appeared a few times. The rearrangement joins TRBV6-5 to TRBJ2-7; 8 positions match TRBD1. J was trimmed by 0 bases and V by 2 bases; bases with no gene match: 3. Germline V CDR1 and CDR2: MNHEY, SVGAGI. The CDR3 is 15 amino acids. CDR3 in amino acids: CASSYGQGTSYEQYF. The CDR3 nucleotides are TGTGCCAGCAGTTACGGACAGGGAACCTCCTACGAGCAGTACTTC.

This clonotype was recorded many times. The V and J genes are TRBV20-1 and TRBJ1-1; TRBD1 matches at 7 bases. The CDR3 length is 13 residues. Losses at the gene ends were 5 bases for V and 4 bases for J; bases not matched to a gene: 7. CDR1 and CDR2 (germline): DFQATT, SNEGSKA (reference sequence). The CDR3 DNA reads as TGCAGTGCTGAACAGGGGACGGGCACTGAAGCTTTCTTT. It yields the protein CSAEQGTGTEAFF.

The chain has TRBV6-8 and TRBJ1-4, with D perhaps matching TRBD1 (5 bases). In germline, CDR1 is MNHGY, CDR2 SAAAGT. The CDR3 runs to 16 residues. Trimming cost V 0 bases and J 3 bases, with 11 bases left between them. This CDR3 is CASSYSGGAANEKLFF. The CDR3 DNA reads as TGTGCCAGCAGTTACTCGGGGGGAGCAGCTAATGAAAAACTGTTTTTT.

This rearrangement joins TRBV2 to TRBJ2-5; D gene unclear. The CDR3 runs to 14 residues. Germline lookup yields CDR1 SNHLY and CDR2 FYNNEI. Trimming took off 7 bases at V and 4 bases at J, with 16 bases between the two ends. The CDR3: CASTDDSLGETQYF. In nucleotides, the CDR3 is TGTGCCAGCACCGACGACTCGCTGGGAGAGACCCAGTACTTC.

About this clonotype: The junction departs from germline at one end; a sequencing error may be responsible. This chain connects TRBV5-8 to TRBJ2-7; D might be TRBD1 or TRBD2, each matching 5 bases. The CDR3 is 15 amino acids. Germline CDR1 SGHTS, CDR2 YDEGEE. CDR3 bases: TGTGACAGCAGCGGACAATCTATCGGGCACTACGAGCAGTACTTC. It yields the protein CDSSGQSIGHYEQYF.

This clonotype was seen more than once but under ten times. The chain is built from TRBV11-1 and TRBJ2-6; D is possibly TRBD2 (5 bases). CDR1 and CDR2 (germline): SGHAT, FQDESV (reference sequence). Trimming stripped 7 bases from V and 0 bases from J, with 13 bases between. This CDR3 has 16 residues. CDR3 region: CASTLLGSSGANVLTF. The CDR3 DNA is TGTGCCAGCACCCTTCTGGGGAGCTCTGGGGCCAACGTCCTGACTTTC. Based on the CDR3 plus reference TRBV11-1 and TRBJ2-6, the full variable domain is EAEVAQSPRYKITEKSQAVAFWCDPISGHATLYWYRQILGQGPELLVQFQDESVVDDSQLPKDRFSAERLKGVDSTLKIQPAELGDSAMYLCASTLLGSSGANVLTFGAGSRLTVL.

This clonotype was counted many times. The V call is TRBV7-3, the J call TRBJ2-7, with D tentatively TRBD1 or TRBD2 (5 bases each). Germline CDR1 is SGHTA and CDR2 is FQGTGA. This CDR3 comprises 13 residues. V was clipped by 2 bases and J by 4 bases, with 9 bases between them. CDR3 in amino acids: CASSLHGGYEQYF. CDR3 in DNA: TGTGCCAGCAGCTTACATGGGGGTTACGAGCAGTACTTC.

This clonotype was counted once. The CDR3 DNA reads TGTGCCAGCAGACTAAGGGACGGCCTGACCTACGAGCAGTACTTC. Protein: CASRLRDGLTYEQYF. V gene TRBV3-1 combines with J gene TRBJ2-7, with D possibly called TRBD1 or TRBD2 (5 bases each). The germline CDR1 and CDR2 sequences are LGHDT and YNNKEL (reference sequence). The V gene lost 6 bases and the J gene lost 2 bases, with 17 bases spanning the gap. This CDR3 contains 15 residues.

Points on this clonotype: In this CDR3 the conserved last residue, phenylalanine or tryptophan, is missing, so a read error is likely. The DNA is omitted, as the CDR3 cannot be located on it reliably, and the CDR3 follows TCRdb's listing. The chain carries TRBV7-9 and TRBJ2-1. CDR1 is SEHNR and CDR2 is FQNEAQ in the germline V gene (reference sequence). The CDR3 adds up to 16 amino acids, both ends counted. The chain's CDR3 is CASSWLGISTYTYPLC.

By share, this clonotype counts as large. The V call is TRBV4-1, the J call TRBJ1-2, with D unresolved. Trimming cost V 1 base and J 4 bases, with 16 bases left between them. In germline, CDR1 is MGHRA, CDR2 YSYEKL. The CDR3 has 16 amino acids. CDR3: CASSQGPREQLYGYTF. The CDR3 nucleotides are TGCGCCAGCAGCCAAGGCCCCCGGGAACAGCTCTATGGCTACACCTTC.